The present entry profiles one T cell receptor beta chain with its context. Germline-derived CDR1 and CDR2 are MNHEY and SVGAGI. V trimming: 5 bases; J trimming: 5 bases; junction bases outside the gene matches: 4. This CDR3 spans 13 amino acids. TCRdb passed the 5' RACE reads through MiXCR, listing each CDR3 protein once. The table includes about 64,000 distinct CDR3 sequences, less than 20% detected once. These data belong to a study of HIV-infected patients and healthy controls. What was sequenced was CD4+ T cells from blood. This clonotype was sampled from a human donor in good health. V usage is TRBV6-5 and J usage is TRBJ2-7, with 9 bases aligning to TRBD2. The CDR3, as DNA: TGTGCCAGCAGTCGGACTAGCGTCCACGAGCAGTACTTC. Amino acid sequence: CASSRTSVHEQYF.